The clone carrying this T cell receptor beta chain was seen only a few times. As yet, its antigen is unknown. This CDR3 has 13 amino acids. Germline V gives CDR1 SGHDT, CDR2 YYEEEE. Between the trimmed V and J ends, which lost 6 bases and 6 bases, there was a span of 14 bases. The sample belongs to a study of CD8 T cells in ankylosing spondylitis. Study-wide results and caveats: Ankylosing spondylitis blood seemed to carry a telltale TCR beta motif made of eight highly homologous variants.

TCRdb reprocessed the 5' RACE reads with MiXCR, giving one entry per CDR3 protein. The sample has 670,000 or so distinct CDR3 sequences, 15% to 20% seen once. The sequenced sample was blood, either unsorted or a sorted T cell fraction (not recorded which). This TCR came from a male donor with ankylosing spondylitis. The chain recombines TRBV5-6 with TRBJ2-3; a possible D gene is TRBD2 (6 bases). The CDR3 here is CASNGGPADTQYF. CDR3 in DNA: TGTGCCAGCAACGGAGGGCCCGCGGATACGCAGTATTTT.